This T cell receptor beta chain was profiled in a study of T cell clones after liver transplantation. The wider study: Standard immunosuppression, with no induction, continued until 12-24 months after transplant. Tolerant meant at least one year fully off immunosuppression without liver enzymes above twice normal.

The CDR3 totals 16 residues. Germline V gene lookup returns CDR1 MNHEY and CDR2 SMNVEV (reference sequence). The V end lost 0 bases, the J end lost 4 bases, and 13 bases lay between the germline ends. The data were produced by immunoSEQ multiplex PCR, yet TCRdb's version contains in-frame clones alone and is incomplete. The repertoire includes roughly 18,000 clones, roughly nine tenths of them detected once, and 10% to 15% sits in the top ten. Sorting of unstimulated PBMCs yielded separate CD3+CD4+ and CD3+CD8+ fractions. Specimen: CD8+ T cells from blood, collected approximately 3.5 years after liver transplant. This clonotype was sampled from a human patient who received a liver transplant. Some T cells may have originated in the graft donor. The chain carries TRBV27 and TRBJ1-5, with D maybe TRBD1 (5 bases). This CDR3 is CASSLSGQGGNQPQHF. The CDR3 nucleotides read TGTGCCAGCAGTTTATCCGGCCAGGGTGGGAATCAGCCCCAGCATTTT.